A single sample is the source of the 3 T cell receptor beta chains below, sequenced in a study of T-cell reconstitution after alpha-beta-depleted transplantation in children. Molecular barcoding with unique molecular identifiers was used for the TCRbeta library. TCRdb independently ran MiXCR on the PCR reads; one entry per CDR3 protein. The profile shows hundreds of thousands of distinct CDR3 sequences, 18% of them singletons. This material consisted of PBMCs from the stem cell graft donor, taken from the stem cell graft. All receptors derive from a human donor who donated a stem cell graft to a child with acute lymphoblastic leukemia.

This clonotype has a handful of counts. The chain uses TRBV24-1 and TRBJ2-1; 9 nucleotides align to TRBD1. The V gene end was trimmed by 2 bases and the J gene end by 7 bases; junction bases not matched to a gene: 11. Per germline, CDR1 KGHDR and CDR2 SFDVKD. The CDR3 loop spans 17 amino acids. The CDR3 bases are TGTGCCACCAGTGATTCCGGGACAGGGAAGGTAAGGAATGAGCAGTTCTTC. Translated: CATSDSGTGKVRNEQFF.

This clonotype was seen a handful of times. The chain uses TRBV5-1 and TRBJ1-1; no definite D call. CDR1 is SGHRS and CDR2 is YFSETQ in the germline V gene. V lost 0 bases to trimming and J lost 1 base, with 4 bases between them. The CDR3 sequence is 13 residues long. The CDR3 DNA is TGCGCCAGCAGCTTGGACGCGAACACTGAAGCTTTCTTT. It yields the protein CASSLDANTEAFF.

The chain couples TRBV4-1 to TRBJ1-5; the D is unclear. Germline lookup yields CDR1 MGHRA and CDR2 YSYEKL. The germline V and J ends were trimmed by 0 bases and 0 bases, with 15 bases remaining between them. This CDR3 is built from 18 residues. This CDR3 is CASSQDPLGRNSNQPQHF. CDR3 coding DNA: TGCGCCAGCAGCCAAGATCCACTTGGCAGAAATAGCAATCAGCCCCAGCATTTT.